The sequence of this T cell receptor (beta chain) was determined in a study of lymphopenia after photon versus proton radiotherapy. Comments on this clone: Its cognate antigen is unknown.

V was clipped by 0 bases and J by 5 bases, with 4 bases between them. Germline loops: CDR1 MNHNS, CDR2 SASEGT. The CDR3 sequence is 13 residues long. Study-wide points: Authors raise, but do not show, better survival with proton therapy. Oligoclonal CD8+ Temra expansion after nadir drove photon patients' diversity drop.

TCRdb keeps only in-frame clones here, not all; method: immunoSEQ multiplex PCR. The table includes a few thousand clones, 67% detected once. The TCR sequence derives from a man older than 75 with esophageal cancer. The chain links TRBV6-1 to TRBJ1-4; D remains unclear. Sequencing was performed on peripheral blood, taken from a patient treated with proton-based radiotherapy. The CDR3 region has the DNA TGTGCCAGCAGTGAAGCGGAAAATGAAAAACTGTTTTTT. Translating gives CASSEAENEKLFF.